This T cell receptor beta chain was recovered during a study of blood T cell dynamics during melanoma immunotherapy. On the study more broadly: Metastatic melanoma patients received first-line pembrolizumab or nivolumab plus ipilimumab. Study outcomes and limitations: At W3, later disease-control patients showed bifurcated PBMC repertoire changes, unlike progressors.

The CDR3 spans 15 residues. Indicated time point: week 3, after first cycle of checkpoint inhibitor. Samples come from before therapy and from week 3 after the first blockade cycle. Every bulk PBMC sample received the same 350 ng of DNA. Repertoires were generated with immunoSEQ multiplex PCR, while TCRdb's copy carries only in-frame clones and drops some. The table includes some 20,000 clones, 87% detected once. Of note for this clone: Its antigen is currently unknown.

The sequences come from blood, collected from a patient treated with checkpoint blockade. The receptor was isolated from a human donor with melanoma. The chain carries TRBV21-1 and TRBJ2-7; the table's D gene call, TRBD2, was not cross checked with the DNA. TRBV21-1 is a pseudogene locus. The CDR3 sequence: CASSKFRLAGEEQYF. In DNA form, the CDR3 reads TGTGCCAGCAGCAAATTTCGACTAGCGGGAGAGGAGCAGTACTTC.